The clone carrying this TCR beta chain was seen a handful of times. The antigen remains undetermined. Germline V gene lookup returns CDR1 MGHRA and CDR2 YSYEKL. The CDR3 runs to 12 residues. Trimming removed 8 bases from V and 3 bases from J, with 7 bases in between. TCRdb processed the reads anew with MiXCR; each CDR3 protein has one entry. This repertoire shows some 900,000 distinct CDR3 sequences, approximately 32% found once; its top ten account for around 11%. The data belong to a study of T cell repertoires in cytomegalovirus infection. The J gene is TRBJ2-2, the V gene TRBV4-1, with D perhaps assigned TRBD1 or TRBD2 (5 bases each). Sample: cultured CD8+ T cells from PBMCs, taken from culture after CMV antigen stimulation. The receptor comes from a human donor in good health (CMV status not recorded). Some clones in this sample may be carry-over from other donors' samples. The CDR3 loop reads CASVGDTGELFF. The CDR3 DNA follows: TGCGCCAGCGTGGGGGACACCGGGGAGCTGTTTTTT.